The source of this T cell receptor beta chain is a study of blood T cells in healthy people across ages. Overall study findings and caveats: Unsorted PBMC input precluded a conclusive naive versus antigen-experienced comparison.

The table lists this clonotype with a few counts. The antigen remains unidentified. Trimming shortened V by 0 bases and J by 3 bases, and 12 bases separated the two germline ends. The CDR3 length is 15 residues. The use of a sample-barcoded 5' primer and a J-beta primer mix characterized a second PCR of 7 to 11 cycles. Each TCR beta cDNA got a 12-nucleotide random molecular identifier. TCRdb reprocessed the 5' RACE reads via MiXCR and lists one record per CDR3 protein. Here the sample spans 1.4 million to 1.5 million distinct CDR3 sequences, roughly 40% being singletons. This TCR was recovered from a woman aged 18-35 years in good health. The chain recombines TRBV12-3 or TRBV12-4 with TRBJ2-7; D ambiguous. The specimen was blood. CDR3 nucleotide sequence: TGTGCCAGCAGTTTAGCCCTGGGCAGCTACTACGAGCAGTACTTC. This encodes CASSLALGSYYEQYF.